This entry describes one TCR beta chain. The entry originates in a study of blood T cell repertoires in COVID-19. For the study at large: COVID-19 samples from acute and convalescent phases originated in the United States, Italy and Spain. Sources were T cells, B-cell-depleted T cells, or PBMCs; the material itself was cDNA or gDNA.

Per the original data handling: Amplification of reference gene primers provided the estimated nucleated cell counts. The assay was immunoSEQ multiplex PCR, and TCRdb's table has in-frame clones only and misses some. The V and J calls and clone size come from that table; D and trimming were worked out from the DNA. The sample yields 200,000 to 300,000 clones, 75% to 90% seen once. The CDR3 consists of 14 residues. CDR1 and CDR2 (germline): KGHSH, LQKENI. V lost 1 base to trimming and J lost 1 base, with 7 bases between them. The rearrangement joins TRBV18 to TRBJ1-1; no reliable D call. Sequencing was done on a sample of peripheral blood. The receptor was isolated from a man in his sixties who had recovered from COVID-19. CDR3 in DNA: TGTGCCAGCTCACCACTGGAGGGGAACACTGAAGCTTTCTTT. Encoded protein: CASSPLEGNTEAFF.